This T cell receptor beta chain was recovered during a study of cytomegalovirus exposure and HLA in healthy donors. On the study more broadly: Most genotyped donors, about four fifths of 398, had Caucasian-associated genetic ancestry. Study results and limitations: Researchers catalogued roughly 150 TCR beta chains as cytomegalovirus-associated. Previously analyzed data showed that most TCR beta V segments were productive at a frequency of about 90% or about 30%.

PCR amplification relied on 60 Vbeta primers (plus 13 Jbeta primers). Only in-frame clones appear in the TCRdb table, and some are missing; sequencing was by immunoSEQ multiplex PCR. The sample lists around 150,000 clones, more than 75% seen once, with 1.1% in the top ten. Per the germline V gene, CDR1 is LNHNV and CDR2 is YYDKDF (reference sequence). J gave up 6 bases and V 8 bases, and 10 bases lay outside the gene matches. The length of the CDR3 is 14 residues. Comment on this clone: What it binds is not known.

The receptor's source is a male donor in good health and CMV-seronegative. Sample: PBMCs. The chain links TRBV15 to TRBJ1-1; 9 positions match TRBD1. Here the CDR3 DNA reads TGTGCCACCTCATACACAGGGGGCGGCTCTGAAGCTTTCTTT. The encoded protein is CATSYTGGGSEAFF.